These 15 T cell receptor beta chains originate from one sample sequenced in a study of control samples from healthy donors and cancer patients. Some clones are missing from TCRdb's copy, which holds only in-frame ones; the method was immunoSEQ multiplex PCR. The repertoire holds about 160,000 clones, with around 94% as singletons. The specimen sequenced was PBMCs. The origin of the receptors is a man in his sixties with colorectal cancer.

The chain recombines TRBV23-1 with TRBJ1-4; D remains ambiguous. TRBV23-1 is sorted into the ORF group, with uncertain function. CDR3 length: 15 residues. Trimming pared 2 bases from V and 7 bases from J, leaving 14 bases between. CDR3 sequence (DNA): TGCGCCAGCAGTCAACGGGCAATTCCGGGTGAAAAACTGTTTTTT. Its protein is CASSQRAIPGEKLFF.

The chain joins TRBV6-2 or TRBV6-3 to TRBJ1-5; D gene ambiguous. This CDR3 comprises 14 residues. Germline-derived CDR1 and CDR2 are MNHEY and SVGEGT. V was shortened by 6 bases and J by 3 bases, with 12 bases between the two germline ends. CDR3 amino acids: CASSRAGSNQPQHF. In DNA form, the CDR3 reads TGTGCCAGCAGCCGTGCGGGGTCCAATCAGCCCCAGCATTTT.

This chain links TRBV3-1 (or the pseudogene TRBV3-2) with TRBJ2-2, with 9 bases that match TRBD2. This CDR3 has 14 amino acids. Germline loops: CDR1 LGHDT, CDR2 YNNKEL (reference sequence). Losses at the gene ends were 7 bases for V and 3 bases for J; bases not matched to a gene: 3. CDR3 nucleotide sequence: TGTGCCAGCAAAGCTAGCGGGGACACCGGGGAGCTGTTTTTT. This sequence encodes CASKASGDTGELFF.

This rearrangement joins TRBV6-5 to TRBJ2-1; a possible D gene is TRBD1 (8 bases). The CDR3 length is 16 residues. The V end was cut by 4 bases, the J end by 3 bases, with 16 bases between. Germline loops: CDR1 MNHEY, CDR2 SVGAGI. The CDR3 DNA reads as TGTGCCAGCAGTTTAACAGGGGGGGTTGGCTACAATGAGCAGTTCTTC. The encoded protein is CASSLTGGVGYNEQFF.

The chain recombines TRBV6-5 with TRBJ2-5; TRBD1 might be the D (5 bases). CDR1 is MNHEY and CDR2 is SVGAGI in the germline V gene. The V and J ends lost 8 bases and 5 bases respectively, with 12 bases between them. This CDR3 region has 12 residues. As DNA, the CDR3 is TGTGCCAGCCGACAGCCCAGGGAGACCCAGTACTTC. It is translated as CASRQPRETQYF.

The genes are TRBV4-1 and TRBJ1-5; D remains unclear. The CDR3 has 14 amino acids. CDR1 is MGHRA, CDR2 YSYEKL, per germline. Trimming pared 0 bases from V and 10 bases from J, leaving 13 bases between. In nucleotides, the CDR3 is TGCGCCAGCAGCCAAGATAGGATAGTTGGACCCCAGCATTTT. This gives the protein CASSQDRIVGPQHF.

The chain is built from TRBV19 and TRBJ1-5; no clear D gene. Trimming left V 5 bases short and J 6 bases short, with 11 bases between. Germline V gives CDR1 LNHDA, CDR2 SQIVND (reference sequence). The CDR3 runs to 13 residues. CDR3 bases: TGTGCCAGTAGTCCCCACAGCCGTCAGCCCCAGCATTTT. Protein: CASSPHSRQPQHF.

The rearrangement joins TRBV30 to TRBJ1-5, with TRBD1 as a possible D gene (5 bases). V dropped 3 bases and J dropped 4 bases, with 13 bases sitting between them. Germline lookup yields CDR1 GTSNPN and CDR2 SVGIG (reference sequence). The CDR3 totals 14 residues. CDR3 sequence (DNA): TGTGCCTGGAGGCCAGGGCGAGTTAATCAGCCCCAGCATTTT. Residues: CAWRPGRVNQPQHF.

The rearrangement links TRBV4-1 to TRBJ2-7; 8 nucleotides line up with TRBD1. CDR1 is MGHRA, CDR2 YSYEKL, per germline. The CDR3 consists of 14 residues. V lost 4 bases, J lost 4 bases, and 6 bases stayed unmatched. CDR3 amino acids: CASSLGQGEYEQYF. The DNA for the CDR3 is TGCGCCAGCAGCCTTGGACAGGGTGAATACGAGCAGTACTTC.

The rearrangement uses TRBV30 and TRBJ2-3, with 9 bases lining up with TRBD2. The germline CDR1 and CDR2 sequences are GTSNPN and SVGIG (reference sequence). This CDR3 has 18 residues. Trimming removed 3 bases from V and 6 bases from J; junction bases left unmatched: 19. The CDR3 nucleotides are TGTGCCTGGAGCAACCTCCCCTTGACTAGCGGCCATCCGGATACGCAGTATTTT. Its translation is CAWSNLPLTSGHPDTQYF.

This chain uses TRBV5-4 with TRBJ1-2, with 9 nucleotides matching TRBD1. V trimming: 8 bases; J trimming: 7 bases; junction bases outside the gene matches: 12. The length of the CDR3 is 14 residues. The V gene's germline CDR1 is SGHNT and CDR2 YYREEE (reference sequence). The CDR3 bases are TGTGCCAGAGAACCCGGGACAGGGCGTTGTGGCTACACCTTC. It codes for CAREPGTGRCGYTF.

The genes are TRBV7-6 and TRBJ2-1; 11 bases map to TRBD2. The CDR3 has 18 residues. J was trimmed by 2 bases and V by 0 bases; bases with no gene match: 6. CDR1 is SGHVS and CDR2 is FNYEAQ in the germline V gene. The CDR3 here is CASSLAGSGGAAYNEQFF. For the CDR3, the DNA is TGTGCCAGCAGCTTAGCCGGTAGCGGGGGGGCCGCCTACAATGAGCAGTTCTTC.

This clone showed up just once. The CDR3 region has the DNA TGTGCCAGCAGCGAGCTAGCGGCGTGGTACCAAGAGACCCAGTACTTC. It codes for CASSELAAWYQETQYF. This rearrangement joins TRBV5-6 to TRBJ2-5; 7 bases agree with TRBD2. The germline gives CDR1 SGHDT, CDR2 YYEEEE. V was clipped by 4 bases and J by 0 bases; unmatched bases: 9. This CDR3 has 16 residues.

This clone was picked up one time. CDR3 bases: TGTGCCAGCAGTTACTCGACAGATTCCTATGGCTACACCTTC. This codes for CASSYSTDSYGYTF. This chain joins TRBV6-5 and TRBJ1-2; the D gene is possibly TRBD1 (5 bases). The V end lost 0 bases, the J end lost 4 bases, and 9 bases lay between the germline ends. The CDR3 contains 14 residues. Germline lookup yields CDR1 MNHEY and CDR2 SVGAGI.

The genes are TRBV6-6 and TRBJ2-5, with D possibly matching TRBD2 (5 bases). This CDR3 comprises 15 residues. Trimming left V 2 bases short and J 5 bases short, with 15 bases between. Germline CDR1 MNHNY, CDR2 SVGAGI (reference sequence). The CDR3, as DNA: TGTGCCAGCAGTTACCTGGGGAGCCTAGGTGAGACCCAGTACTTC. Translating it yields CASSYLGSLGETQYF.